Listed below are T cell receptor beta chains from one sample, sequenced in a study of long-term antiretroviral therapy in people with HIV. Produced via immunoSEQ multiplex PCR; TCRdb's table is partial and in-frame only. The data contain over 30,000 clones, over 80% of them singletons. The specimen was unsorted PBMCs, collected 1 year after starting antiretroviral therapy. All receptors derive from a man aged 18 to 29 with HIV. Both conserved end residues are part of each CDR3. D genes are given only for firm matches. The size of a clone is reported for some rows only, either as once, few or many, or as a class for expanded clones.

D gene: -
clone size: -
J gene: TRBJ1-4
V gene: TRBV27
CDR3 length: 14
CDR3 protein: CASSLLAYNEKLFF
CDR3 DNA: TGTGCCAGCAGTTTATTGGCCTACAATGAAAAACTGTTTTTT

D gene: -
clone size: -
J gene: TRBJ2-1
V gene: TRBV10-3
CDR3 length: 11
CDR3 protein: CAIRGYNEQFF
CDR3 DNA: TGTGCCATCAGGGGCTACAATGAGCAGTTCTTC

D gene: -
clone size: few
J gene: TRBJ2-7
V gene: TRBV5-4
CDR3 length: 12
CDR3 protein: CASSLEGYEQYF
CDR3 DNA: TGTGCCAGCAGCTTGGAGGGCTACGAGCAGTACTTC

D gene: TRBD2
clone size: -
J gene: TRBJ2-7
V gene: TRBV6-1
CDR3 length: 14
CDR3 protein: CASRGRTSSYEQYF
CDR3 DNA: TGTGCCAGCCGGGGCAGGACTAGCTCCTACGAGCAGTACTTC

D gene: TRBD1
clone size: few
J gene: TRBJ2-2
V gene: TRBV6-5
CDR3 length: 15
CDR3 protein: CASSPGTGRAGELFF
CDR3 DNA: TGTGCCAGCAGCCCTGGGACAGGGAGGGCCGGGGAGCTGTTTTTT

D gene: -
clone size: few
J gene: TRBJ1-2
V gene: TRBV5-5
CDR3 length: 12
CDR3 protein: CATSPGAYGYTF
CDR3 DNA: TGTGCCACCTCACCGGGAGCCTATGGCTACACCTTC

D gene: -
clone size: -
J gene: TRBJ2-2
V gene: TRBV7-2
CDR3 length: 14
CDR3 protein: CASSLAVATGELFF
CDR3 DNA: TGTGCCAGCAGCTTAGCGGTCGCCACCGGGGAGCTGTTTTTT

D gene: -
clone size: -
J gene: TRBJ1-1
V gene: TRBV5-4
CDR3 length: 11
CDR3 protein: CASSGSGQAFF
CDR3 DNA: TGTGCCAGCAGCGGGTCGGGCCAAGCTTTCTTT

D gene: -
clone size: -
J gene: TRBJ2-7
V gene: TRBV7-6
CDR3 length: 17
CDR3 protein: CASSLRGGQGLSYEQYF
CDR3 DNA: TGTGCCAGCAGCCTTAGAGGAGGGCAGGGTTTATCCTACGAGCAGTACTTC

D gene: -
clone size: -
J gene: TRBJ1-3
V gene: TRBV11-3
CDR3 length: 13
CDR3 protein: CASSRGGGNTIYF
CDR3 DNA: TGTGCCAGCAGCCGGGGAGGAGGAAACACCATATATTTT

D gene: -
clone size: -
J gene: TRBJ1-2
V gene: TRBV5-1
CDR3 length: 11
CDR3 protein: CASSAGRGYTF
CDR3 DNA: TGCGCCAGCAGCGCGGGGCGGGGCTACACCTTC

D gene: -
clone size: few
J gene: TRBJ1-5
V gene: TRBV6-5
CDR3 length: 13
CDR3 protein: CASTVARNQPQHF
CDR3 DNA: TGTGCCAGCACGGTTGCCCGCAATCAGCCCCAGCATTTT

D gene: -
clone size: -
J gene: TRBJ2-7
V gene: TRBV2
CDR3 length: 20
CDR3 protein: CASKPWASPRSTIRSYEQYF
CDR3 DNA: TGTGCCAGCAAGCCCTGGGCCTCCCCGCGGTCGACGATTAGATCCTACGAGCAGTACTTC

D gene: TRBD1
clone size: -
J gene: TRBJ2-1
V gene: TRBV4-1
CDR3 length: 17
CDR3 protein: CASRPTDRVEPYNEQFF
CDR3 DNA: TGCGCCAGCAGACCGACGGACAGGGTCGAACCCTACAATGAGCAGTTCTTC

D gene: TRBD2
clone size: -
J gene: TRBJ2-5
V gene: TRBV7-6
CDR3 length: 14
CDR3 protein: CASSSLGGGETQYF
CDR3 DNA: TGTGCCAGCAGCTCTCTGGGGGGGGGAGAGACCCAGTACTTC

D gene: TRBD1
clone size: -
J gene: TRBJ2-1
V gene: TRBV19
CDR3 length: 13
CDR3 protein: CASSGDRGNEQFF
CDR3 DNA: TGTGCCAGTAGTGGGGACAGGGGAAATGAGCAGTTCTTC

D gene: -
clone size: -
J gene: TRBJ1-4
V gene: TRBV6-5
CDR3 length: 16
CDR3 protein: CASSYGGLETNEKLFF
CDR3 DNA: TGTGCCAGCAGTTACGGGGGGCTCGAAACTAATGAAAAACTGTTTTTT

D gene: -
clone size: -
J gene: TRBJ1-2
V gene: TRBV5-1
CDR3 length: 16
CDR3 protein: CASSPNRGQAQYGYTF
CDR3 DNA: TGCGCCAGCAGCCCCAATCGAGGGCAGGCTCAATATGGCTACACCTTC

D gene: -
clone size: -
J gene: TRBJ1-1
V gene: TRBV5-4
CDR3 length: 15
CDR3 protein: CASSLGPRMNTEAFF
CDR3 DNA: TGTGCCAGCAGCTTGGGCCCGAGGATGAACACTGAAGCTTTCTTT

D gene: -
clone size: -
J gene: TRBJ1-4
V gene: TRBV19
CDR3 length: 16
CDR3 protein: CASSPVLRDTNEKLFF
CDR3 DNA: TGTGCCAGTAGTCCAGTGCTTCGGGACACCAATGAAAAACTGTTTTTT

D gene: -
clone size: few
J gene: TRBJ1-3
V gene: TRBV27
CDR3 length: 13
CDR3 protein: CASSLGQGNTIYF
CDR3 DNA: TGTGCCAGCAGTTTAGGGCAGGGAAACACCATATATTTT

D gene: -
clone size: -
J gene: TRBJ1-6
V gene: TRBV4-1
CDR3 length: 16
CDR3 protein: CASSQDGGNGNSPLHF
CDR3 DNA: TGCGCCAGCAGCCAAGATGGAGGGAACGGTAATTCACCCCTCCACTTT